One sample yielded the 11 T cell receptor beta chains listed below, sequenced in a study of shared clonotypes between healthy human individuals. Libraries were prepared by immunoSEQ multiplex PCR; TCRdb keeps only in-frame clonotypes and omits some of them. The sample has over a million clones; roughly 96% are singletons. The sequenced sample was naive CD4+ T cells sorted from blood. Subset: CD45RA+ positively selected. The source of these receptors is a man under 40 in good health.

The count of this clone is one. The rearrangement uses TRBV18 and TRBJ2-1; D possibly corresponds to TRBD2 (7 bases). Germline CDR1 reads KGHSH; CDR2 reads LQKENI. The CDR3 is 13 residues long. V was shortened by 4 bases and J by 7 bases, with 11 bases between the two germline ends. CDR3 sequence reads: CASSHGGRNEQFF. The CDR3 DNA is TGTGCCAGCTCACACGGGGGGCGGAATGAGCAGTTCTTC.

V usage is TRBV5-1 and J usage is TRBJ1-1; D is undetermined. Trimming took 4 bases from V and 1 from J, leaving 8 bases between them. The CDR3 sequence is 13 residues long. The germline gives CDR1 SGHRS, CDR2 YFSETQ. Here the CDR3 DNA reads TGCGCCAGCAGCCCCCGACAGAACACTGAAGCTTTCTTT. Amino acid sequence: CASSPRQNTEAFF.

This chain links TRBV27 with TRBJ2-7, with TRBD1 matching over 8 bases. CDR3 length: 14 residues. The J segment lost 3 bases and the V segment lost 3 bases, leaving 4 bases of the junction unmatched. CDR1 and CDR2 from the germline V gene are MNHEY and SMNVEV (reference sequence). The CDR3 loop reads CASSFGDRNYEQYF. In DNA form, the CDR3 reads TGTGCCAGCAGTTTTGGGGACAGGAACTACGAGCAGTACTTC.

In this sample, this clone turned up once. The chain is built from TRBV30 and TRBJ2-1, with 7 bases fitting TRBD2. V trimming: 2 bases; J trimming: 3 bases; junction bases outside the gene matches: 7. Germline lookup yields CDR1 GTSNPN and CDR2 SVGIG (reference sequence). The CDR3 has 15 amino acids. In DNA form, the CDR3 reads TGTGCCTGGAGTCGTGGTCTAGCGGTCTACAATGAGCAGTTCTTC. It is translated as CAWSRGLAVYNEQFF.

This clone was seen a handful of times. The chain combines TRBV5-1 with TRBJ1-3; 7 positions match TRBD1. CDR1 and CDR2 (germline): SGHRS, YFSETQ. Trimming at V came to 1 base and at J to 1 base, leaving 5 bases not matched to a gene. The length of the CDR3 is 16 residues. This CDR3 reads CASSLSGTVSGNTIYF. The CDR3 DNA follows: TGCGCCAGCAGCTTGTCTGGGACAGTGTCTGGAAACACCATATATTTT.

J is TRBJ1-2 and V is TRBV27, with 7 bases matching TRBD1. V lost 5 bases and J lost 3; bases outside the gene matches: 3. The CDR3 contains 13 residues. CDR1 is MNHEY and CDR2 is SMNVEV in the germline V gene (reference sequence). The DNA for the CDR3 is TGTGCCAGCAGTGGGACAGACTACTATGGCTACACCTTC. This sequence encodes CASSGTDYYGYTF.

Only one count was recorded for this clone. The chain couples TRBV10-1 to TRBJ2-7, with unresolved D. This CDR3 region has 13 residues. CDR1 and CDR2 from the germline V gene are WNHNN and SYGVQD (reference sequence). V was cut by 4 bases and J by 3 bases, with 10 bases left in between. CDR3 loop: CASSASMIYEQYF. The CDR3 coding sequence is TGCGCCAGCAGTGCAAGCATGATCTACGAGCAGTACTTC.

Concerning this clone: The same CDR3 is also encoded by other DNA sequences in this sample. CDR3 DNA sequence: TGTGCCAGCAGTTTATCCGACAGGAGCAATCAGCCCCAGCATTTT. Translating gives CASSLSDRSNQPQHF. V gene TRBV28 combines with J gene TRBJ1-5; D is possibly TRBD1 (6 bases). V lost 1 base to trimming and J lost 1 base, with 8 bases between them. Germline V lookup: CDR1 MDHEN, CDR2 SYDVKM. The CDR3 has 15 residues.

In this sample, this clone turned up once. CDR3 sequence reads: CASRGSPSGFNEQFF. The CDR3 region has the DNA TGTGCCAGCAGAGGCTCGCCTAGCGGGTTCAATGAGCAGTTCTTC. V is TRBV6-1 and J is TRBJ2-1, with 8 bases fitting TRBD2. The germline CDR1 and CDR2 sequences are MNHNS and SASEGT. This CDR3 spans 15 amino acids. V lost 6 bases and J lost 6; bases outside the gene matches: 10.

V usage is TRBV6-6 and J usage is TRBJ1-1; the D is unclear. Germline lookup yields CDR1 MNHNY and CDR2 SVGAGI (reference sequence). With 1 base removed from V and 6 bases from J, the gap between germline ends came to 15 bases. The CDR3 spans 15 residues. In DNA form, the CDR3 reads TGTGCCAGCAGTTACTACGACGGGGATTTCCCTGAAGCTTTCTTT. Its protein product is CASSYYDGDFPEAFF.

V usage is TRBV5-1 and J usage is TRBJ2-3; 14 nucleotides agree with TRBD2. CDR1 is SGHRS, CDR2 YFSETQ, per germline. V was pared by 1 base and J by 6 bases, with 4 bases of the junction left unmatched. The CDR3 sequence is 16 residues long. CDR3 DNA sequence: TGCGCCAGCAGCTTGTCTGGGACTAGCGGGGGTGATACGCAGTATTTT. This sequence encodes CASSLSGTSGGDTQYF.